What follows are 5 T cell receptor beta chains derived from one specimen sequenced in a study of beta chain features in type 1 diabetes. Notes on the study in general: Patients with Type 1 diabetes showed moderately but significantly shorter TCRB CDR3s in all four CD4+ subsets.

The antigens these receptors bind are not known. Of the isolated RNA, all was reverse transcribed, and so the sequenced material was expressed TCRB transcripts. Profiled with immunoSEQ multiplex PCR; TCRdb holds only in-frame clones, not every one. This sample has fewer than 30,000 clones, with 56% found just once. The source material was Tregs from blood. These receptors originate from a woman aged 18-29 years with type 1 diabetes.

V and J are TRBV7-3 and TRBJ2-5; D possibly corresponds to TRBD1 (6 bases). The CDR3 has 14 residues. V lost 4 bases, J lost 5 bases, and 14 bases lay in between. Per the germline V gene, CDR1 is SGHTA and CDR2 is FQGTGA. CDR3 region: CASSSQGLGETQYF. CDR3 DNA sequence: TGTGCCAGCAGCTCCCAGGGGTTGGGGGAGACCCAGTACTTC.

The chain carries TRBV30 and TRBJ1-2; D possibly corresponds to TRBD1 (6 bases). Germline CDR1 and CDR2: GTSNPN and SVGIG (reference sequence). The ends were cut back, 2 bases at V and 4 bases at J, with 17 bases in the middle. This CDR3 comprises 15 residues. The CDR3 sequence is CAWSKTDSPLYGYTF. In DNA, the CDR3 is TGTGCCTGGAGTAAAACGGACAGCCCCCTCTATGGCTACACCTTC.

The rearrangement uses TRBV7-9 and TRBJ1-1; TRBD1 might be the D (5 bases). The V and J ends lost 8 bases and 1 base respectively, with 20 bases between them. Germline V gene data show CDR1 as SEHNR and CDR2 as FQNEAQ (reference sequence). The CDR3 has 16 amino acids. The DNA of the CDR3 is TGTGCCAGCCCGGGAGGGGCGGGGGAGGGGAACACTGAAGCTTTCTTT. This gives the protein CASPGGAGEGNTEAFF.

The CDR3 is CASSFNINTGELFF. The DNA of the CDR3 is TGTGCCAGCAGCTTCAACATTAACACCGGGGAGCTGTTTTTT. The chain has TRBV7-9 and TRBJ2-2; D is undetermined. The V end was cut by 3 bases, the J end by 2 bases, with 7 bases between. Germline V gives CDR1 SEHNR, CDR2 FQNEAQ (reference sequence). The CDR3 runs 14 residues. The full variable domain, with the rest looked up from reference TRBV7-9 and TRBJ2-2, is DTGVSQNPRHKITKRGQNVTFRCDPISEHNRLYWYRQTLGQGPEFLTYFQNEAQLEKSRLLSDRFSAERPKGSFSTLEIQRTEQGDSAMYLCASSFNINTGELFFGEGSRLTVL.

The chain couples TRBV2 to TRBJ1-4; D is possibly TRBD1 (6 bases). Per the germline V gene, CDR1 is SNHLY and CDR2 is FYNNEI. The V and J ends lost 6 bases and 4 bases respectively, with 15 bases between them. The CDR3 is 15 amino acids. In DNA form, the CDR3 reads TGTGCCAGCAGGCGACAGGACTTAAATAATGAAAAACTGTTTTTT. This translates into CASRRQDLNNEKLFF.